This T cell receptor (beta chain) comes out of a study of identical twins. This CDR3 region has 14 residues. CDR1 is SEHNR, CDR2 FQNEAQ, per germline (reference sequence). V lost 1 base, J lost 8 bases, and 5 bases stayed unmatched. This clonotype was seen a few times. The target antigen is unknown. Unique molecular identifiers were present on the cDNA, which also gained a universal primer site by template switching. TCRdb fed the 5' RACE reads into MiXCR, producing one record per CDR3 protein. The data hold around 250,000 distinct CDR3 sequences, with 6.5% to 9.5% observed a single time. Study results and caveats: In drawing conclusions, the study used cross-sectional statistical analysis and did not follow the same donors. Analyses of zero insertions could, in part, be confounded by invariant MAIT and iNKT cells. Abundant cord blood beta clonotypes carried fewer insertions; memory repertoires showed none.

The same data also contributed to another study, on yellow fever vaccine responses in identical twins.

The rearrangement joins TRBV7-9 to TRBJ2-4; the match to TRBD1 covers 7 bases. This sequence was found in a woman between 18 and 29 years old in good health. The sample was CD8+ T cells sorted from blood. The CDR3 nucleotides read TGTGCCAGCAGCTTAGAGGGGGCGAGTGACATTCAGTACTTC. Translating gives CASSLEGASDIQYF.